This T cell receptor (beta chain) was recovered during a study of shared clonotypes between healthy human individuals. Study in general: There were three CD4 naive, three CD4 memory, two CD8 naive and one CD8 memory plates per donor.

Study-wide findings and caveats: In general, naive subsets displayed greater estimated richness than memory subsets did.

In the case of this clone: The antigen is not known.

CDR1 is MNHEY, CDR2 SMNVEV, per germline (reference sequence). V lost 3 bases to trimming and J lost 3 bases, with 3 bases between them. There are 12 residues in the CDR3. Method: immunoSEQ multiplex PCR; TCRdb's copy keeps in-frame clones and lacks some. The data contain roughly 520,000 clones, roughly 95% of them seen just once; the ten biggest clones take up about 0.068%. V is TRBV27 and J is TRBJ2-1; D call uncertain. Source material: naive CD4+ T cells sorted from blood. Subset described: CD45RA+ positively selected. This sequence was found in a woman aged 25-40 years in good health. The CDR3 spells CASSFLYNEQFF. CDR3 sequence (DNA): TGTGCCAGCAGTTTCCTCTACAATGAGCAGTTCTTC.